This is a list of T cell receptor beta chains from one sample in a study of blood T cell repertoires in COVID-19. Only in-frame clones appear in the TCRdb table, and some are missing; sequencing was by immunoSEQ multiplex PCR. Here the sample spans around 180,000 clones, 85% to 90% being singletons. Sample: PBMCs or T cells enriched from blood (not recorded which). All receptors derive from a woman aged 40 to 49 with acute COVID-19. The CDR3 runs from the conserved cysteine through the conserved F or W.

j_call: TRBJ1-5; v_call: TRBV29-1; cdr3_aa: CSVSTGPGQPQHF
j_call: TRBJ2-7; v_call: TRBV11-2; cdr3_aa: CASSTPLVAIPYEQYF
j_call: TRBJ2-1; v_call: TRBV20-1; cdr3_aa: CSASVASKKGARNEQFF
j_call: TRBJ2-1; v_call: TRBV5-1; cdr3_aa: CASSLGLATYNEQFF
j_call: TRBJ2-7; v_call: TRBV6-2/TRBV6-3; cdr3_aa: CASSPIAGVFYEQYF
j_call: TRBJ2-7; v_call: TRBV27; cdr3_aa: CASSLGTSGFDEQYF
j_call: TRBJ1-2; v_call: TRBV6-5; cdr3_aa: CASSYRQGRGYTF
j_call: TRBJ1-3; v_call: TRBV24-1; cdr3_aa: CATSRLPSSINTIYF
j_call: TRBJ1-1; v_call: TRBV5-1; cdr3_aa: CASSLDRARDTEAFF
j_call: TRBJ2-3; v_call: TRBV30; cdr3_aa: CAWSKAGGTDTQYF
j_call: TRBJ2-5; v_call: TRBV6-2/TRBV6-3; cdr3_aa: CASSYRMVTGGQETQYF
j_call: TRBJ2-2; v_call: TRBV5-6; cdr3_aa: CASSSGTGVVTGELFF
j_call: TRBJ2-7; v_call: TRBV28; cdr3_aa: CASSLAQAGGGEQYF
j_call: TRBJ2-3; v_call: TRBV11-1; cdr3_aa: CASSLAGLATDTQYF
j_call: TRBJ2-5; v_call: TRBV6-6; cdr3_aa: CASHTRLAGGQETQYF
j_call: TRBJ2-2; v_call: TRBV7-9; cdr3_aa: CASSLGFPGGNTGELFF
j_call: TRBJ2-7; v_call: TRBV4-1; cdr3_aa: CASSQETPPYEQYF
j_call: TRBJ1-2; v_call: TRBV19; cdr3_aa: CASTPGTGRSYGYTF
j_call: TRBJ2-3; v_call: TRBV7-6; cdr3_aa: CASSLQSKGVTDTQYF
j_call: TRBJ2-3; v_call: TRBV6-1; cdr3_aa: CASSEPGQGTDTQYF
j_call: TRBJ2-3; v_call: TRBV5-1; cdr3_aa: CASSLSQGVSTDTQYF
j_call: TRBJ2-7; v_call: TRBV4-2; cdr3_aa: CASSQEIAGGPLDEQYF
j_call: TRBJ2-3; v_call: TRBV9; cdr3_aa: CASSVGLAGGGADTQYF
j_call: TRBJ1-6; v_call: TRBV5-6; cdr3_aa: CASSLAGRYSPLHF